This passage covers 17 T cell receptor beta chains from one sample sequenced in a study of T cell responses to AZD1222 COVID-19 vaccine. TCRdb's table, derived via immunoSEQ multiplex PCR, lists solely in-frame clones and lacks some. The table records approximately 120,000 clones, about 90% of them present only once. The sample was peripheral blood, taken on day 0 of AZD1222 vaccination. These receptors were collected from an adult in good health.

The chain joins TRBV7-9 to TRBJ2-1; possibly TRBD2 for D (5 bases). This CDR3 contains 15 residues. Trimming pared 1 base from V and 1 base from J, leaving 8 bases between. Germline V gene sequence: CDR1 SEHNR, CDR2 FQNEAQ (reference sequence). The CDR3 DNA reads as TGTGCCAGCAGCTTAGTCAGCGGTTCCTACAATGAGCAGTTCTTC. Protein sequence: CASSLVSGSYNEQFF.

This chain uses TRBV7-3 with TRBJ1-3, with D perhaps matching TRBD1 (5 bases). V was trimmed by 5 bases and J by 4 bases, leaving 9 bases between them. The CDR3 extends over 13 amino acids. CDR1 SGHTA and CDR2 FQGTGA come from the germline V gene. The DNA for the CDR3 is TGTGCCAGCAGCACGGGGCAGGGAAACACCATATATTTT. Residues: CASSTGQGNTIYF.

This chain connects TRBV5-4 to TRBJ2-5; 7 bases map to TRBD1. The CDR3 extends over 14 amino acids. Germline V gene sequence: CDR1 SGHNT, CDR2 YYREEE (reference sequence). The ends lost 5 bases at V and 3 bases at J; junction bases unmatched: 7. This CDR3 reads CASSPGTAKETQYF. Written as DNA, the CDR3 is TGTGCCAGCAGTCCCGGGACAGCGAAAGAGACCCAGTACTTC.

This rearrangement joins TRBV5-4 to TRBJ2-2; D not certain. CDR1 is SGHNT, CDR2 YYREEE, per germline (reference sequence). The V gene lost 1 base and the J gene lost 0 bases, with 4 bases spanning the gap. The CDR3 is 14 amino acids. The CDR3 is CASSLWSNTGELFF. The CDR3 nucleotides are TGTGCCAGCAGCTTGTGGTCGAACACCGGGGAGCTGTTTTTT.

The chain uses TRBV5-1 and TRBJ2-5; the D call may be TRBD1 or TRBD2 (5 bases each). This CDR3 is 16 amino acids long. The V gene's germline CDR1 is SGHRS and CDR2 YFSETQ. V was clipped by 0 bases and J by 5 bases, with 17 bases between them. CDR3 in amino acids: CASSLEGPPGRETQYF. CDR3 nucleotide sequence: TGCGCCAGCAGCTTGGAGGGACCCCCTGGCCGGGAGACCCAGTACTTC. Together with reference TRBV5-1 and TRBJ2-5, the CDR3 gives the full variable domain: KAGVTQTPRYLIKTRGQQVTLSCSPISGHRSVSWYQQTPGQGLQFLFEYFSETQRNKGNFPGRFSGRQFSNSRSEMNVSTLELGDSALYLCASSLEGPPGRETQYFGPGTRLLVL.

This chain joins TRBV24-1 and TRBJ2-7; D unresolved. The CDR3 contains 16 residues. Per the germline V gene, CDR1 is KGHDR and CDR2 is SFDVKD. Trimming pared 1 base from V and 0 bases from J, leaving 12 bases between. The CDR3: CATSDLHRECSYEQYF. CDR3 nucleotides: TGTGCCACCAGTGATTTACACAGAGAGTGCTCCTACGAGCAGTACTTC.

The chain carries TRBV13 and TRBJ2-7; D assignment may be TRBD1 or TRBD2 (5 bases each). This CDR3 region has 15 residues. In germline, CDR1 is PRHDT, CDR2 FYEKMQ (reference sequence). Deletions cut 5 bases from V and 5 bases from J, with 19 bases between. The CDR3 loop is CASSQYGQGENEQYF. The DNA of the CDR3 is TGTGCCAGCAGCCAGTATGGGCAGGGAGAAAACGAGCAGTACTTC.

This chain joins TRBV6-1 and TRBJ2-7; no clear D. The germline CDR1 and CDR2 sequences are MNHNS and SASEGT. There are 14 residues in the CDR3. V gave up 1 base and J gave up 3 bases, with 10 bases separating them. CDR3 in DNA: TGTGCCAGCAGTGAAGATGTACGAGTCTACGAGCAGTACTTC. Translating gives CASSEDVRVYEQYF.

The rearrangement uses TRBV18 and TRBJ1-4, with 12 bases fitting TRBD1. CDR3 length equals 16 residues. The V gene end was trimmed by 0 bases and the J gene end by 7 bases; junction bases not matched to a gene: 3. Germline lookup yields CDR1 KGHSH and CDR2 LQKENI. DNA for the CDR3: TGTGCCAGCTCACCACCGGGACAGGGGGCGATTGAAAAACTGTTTTTT. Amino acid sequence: CASSPPGQGAIEKLFF.

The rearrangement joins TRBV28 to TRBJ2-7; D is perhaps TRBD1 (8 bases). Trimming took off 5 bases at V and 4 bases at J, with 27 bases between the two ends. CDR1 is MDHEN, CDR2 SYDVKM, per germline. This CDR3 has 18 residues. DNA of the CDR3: TGTGCCAGCAGTCTCATATCCTATGGACAGGGAGGGAGGTACGAGCAGTACTTC. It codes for CASSLISYGQGGRYEQYF. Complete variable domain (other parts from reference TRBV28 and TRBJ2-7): DVKVTQSSRYLVKRTGEKVFLECVQDMDHENMFWYRQDPGLGLRLIYFSYDVKMKEKGDIPEGYSVSREKKERFSLILESASTNQTSMYLCASSLISYGQGGRYEQYFGPGTRLTVT.

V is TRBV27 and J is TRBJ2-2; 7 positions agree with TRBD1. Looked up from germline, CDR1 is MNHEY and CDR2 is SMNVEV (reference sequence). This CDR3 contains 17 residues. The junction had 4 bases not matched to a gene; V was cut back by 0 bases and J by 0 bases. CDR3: CASSLSDRAANTGELFF. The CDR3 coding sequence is TGTGCCAGCAGTTTATCTGACAGGGCGGCGAACACCGGGGAGCTGTTTTTT.

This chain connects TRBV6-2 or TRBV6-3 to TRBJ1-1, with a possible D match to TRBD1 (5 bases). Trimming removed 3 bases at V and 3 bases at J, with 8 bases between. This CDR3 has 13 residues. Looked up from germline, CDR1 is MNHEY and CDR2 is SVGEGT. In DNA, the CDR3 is TGTGCCAGCAGTTATGGGGGGTACACTGAAGCTTTCTTT. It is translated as CASSYGGYTEAFF.

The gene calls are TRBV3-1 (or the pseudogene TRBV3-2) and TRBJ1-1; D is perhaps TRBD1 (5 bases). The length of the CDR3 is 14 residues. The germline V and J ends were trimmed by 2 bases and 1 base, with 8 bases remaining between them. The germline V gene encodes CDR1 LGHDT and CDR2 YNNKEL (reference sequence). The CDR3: CASSQMTENTEAFF. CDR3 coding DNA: TGTGCCAGCAGCCAAATGACAGAGAACACTGAAGCTTTCTTT.

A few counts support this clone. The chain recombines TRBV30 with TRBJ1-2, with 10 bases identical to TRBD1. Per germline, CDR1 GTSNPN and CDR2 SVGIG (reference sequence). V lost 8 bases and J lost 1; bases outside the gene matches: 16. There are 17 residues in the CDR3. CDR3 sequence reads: CALHQGQGLLLNYGYTF. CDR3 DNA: TGTGCCCTACACCAGGGACAGGGGCTCCTTCTTAACTATGGCTACACCTTC.

CDR3 sequence: CASSYRGPQPQHF. For the CDR3, the DNA is TGTGCCAGCAGTTACAGGGGGCCACAGCCCCAGCATTTT. V gene TRBV2 combines with J gene TRBJ1-5, with 9 bases matching TRBD1. Germline lookup yields CDR1 SNHLY and CDR2 FYNNEI. The length of the CDR3 is 13 residues. V lost 5 bases, J lost 7 bases, and 3 bases stayed unmatched. Complete variable domain (other parts from reference TRBV2 and TRBJ1-5): EPEVTQTPSHQVTQMGQEVILRCVPISNHLYFYWYRQILGQKVEFLVSFYNNEISEKSEIFDDQFSVERPDGSNFTLKIRSTKLEDSAMYFCASSYRGPQPQHFGDGTRLSIL.

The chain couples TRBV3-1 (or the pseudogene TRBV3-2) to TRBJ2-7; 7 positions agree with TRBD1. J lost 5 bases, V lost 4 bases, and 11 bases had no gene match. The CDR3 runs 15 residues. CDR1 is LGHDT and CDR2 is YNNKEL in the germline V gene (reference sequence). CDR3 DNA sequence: TGTGCCAGCAGCCTTTCGACTGACAGGGTCCACGAGCAGTACTTC. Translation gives CASSLSTDRVHEQYF.

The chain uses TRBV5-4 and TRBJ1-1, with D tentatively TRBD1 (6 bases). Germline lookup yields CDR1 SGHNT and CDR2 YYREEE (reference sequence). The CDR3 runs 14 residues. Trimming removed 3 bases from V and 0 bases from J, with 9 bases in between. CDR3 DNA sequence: TGTGCCAGCAGCTACGACAGGCTGAACACTGAAGCTTTCTTT. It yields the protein CASSYDRLNTEAFF.